The TCR beta chain described here comes from a study of blood T cells in healthy people across ages. Study results and caveats: Investigators viewed diversity estimates from one million T cells as underestimates, the study reported. Across the age range, TCR beta diversity per million T cells fell in a roughly linear way.

A remark on this clonotype: What it recognizes is unknown.

Through a sample-barcoded 5' primer and a J-beta primer mix, a second PCR was run for roughly 6 to 12 cycles. A single record per CDR3 protein comes from TCRdb applying MiXCR to the 5' RACE reads. The profile shows roughly 790,000 distinct CDR3 sequences, 35% to 45% of them singletons. This clonotype originated in a woman in her sixties in good health. The sample taken for sequencing was blood.

The CDR3 loop is CASGAGVNTGELFF. In DNA form, the CDR3 reads TGTGCCAGCGGGGCGGGAGTGAACACCGGGGAGCTGTTTTTT. The V and J genes are TRBV12-3 or TRBV12-4 and TRBJ2-2, with 7 bases lining up with TRBD2. Losses at the gene ends were 8 bases for V and 1 base for J; bases not matched to a gene: 4. The CDR3 consists of 14 residues.